The 22 T cell receptor beta chains below all came from one sample that was sequenced in a study of PD-L1 blockade in urothelial cancer. The assay was immunoSEQ multiplex PCR, and TCRdb's table has in-frame clones only and misses some. Of some 20,000 clones in the sample, over 75% were seen once. Time point: pretreatment peripheral blood. The material sequenced was PBMCs, taken around atezolizumab (anti-PD-L1) treatment. The receptors derive from a man between 65 and 79 years old with urothelial cancer.

This clone was observed once. The genes are TRBV5-1 and TRBJ1-6; 7 bases map to TRBD1. Trimming took 2 bases from V and 4 from J; bases not matched to a gene: 3. The CDR3 loop spans 15 amino acids. CDR1 and CDR2 (germline): SGHRS, YFSETQ. CDR3: CASSLMGQYNSPLHF. The CDR3 coding sequence is TGCGCCAGCAGCTTAATGGGACAGTATAATTCACCCCTCCACTTT.

This rearrangement joins TRBV2 to TRBJ2-3; a weak D match, TRBD2 (6 bases). V lost 7 bases to trimming and J lost 0 bases, with 8 bases between them. Germline CDR1 is SNHLY and CDR2 is FYNNEI. The CDR3 consists of 13 residues. The CDR3 reads CASTGESTDTQYF. The DNA of the CDR3 is TGTGCCAGCACGGGGGAGAGCACAGATACGCAGTATTTT.

This clone was picked up one time. The chain has TRBV10-2 and TRBJ2-7; D not resolved. CDR3 size: 15 residues. Germline assignment: CDR1 WSHSY and CDR2 SAAADI. The V end lost 4 bases, the J end lost 2 bases, and 15 bases lay between the germline ends. Here the CDR3 DNA reads TGCGCCAGCAGTGGCGCACTTGCTAAACCCTACGAGCAGTACTTC. It codes for CASSGALAKPYEQYF.

V is TRBV10-2 and J is TRBJ2-7; 10 positions match TRBD1. The junction had 17 bases not matched to a gene; V was cut back by 2 bases and J by 10 bases. The CDR3 runs 17 residues. Germline V gene sequence: CDR1 WSHSY, CDR2 SAAADI. The CDR3: CASSETRTGGRGSGQYF. The CDR3 region has the DNA TGCGCCAGCAGTGAGACCAGGACAGGGGGGCGAGGATCGGGACAGTACTTC.

This sequence joins TRBV6-1 and TRBJ1-1; weak D call: TRBD1 (6 bases). Per germline, CDR1 MNHNS and CDR2 SASEGT. The CDR3 has 14 amino acids. Trimming cost V 7 bases and J 5 bases, with 17 bases left between them. The CDR3 bases are TGTGCCAGCAACGTTGCAAGAGGGGGAACTGAAGCTTTCTTT. Its translation is CASNVARGGTEAFF.

The chain is built from TRBV7-9 and TRBJ2-5, with 11 bases fitting TRBD2. V lost 5 bases to trimming and J lost 5 bases; unmatched junction nucleotides: 10. Germline loops: CDR1 SEHNR, CDR2 FQNEAQ (reference sequence). This CDR3 contains 16 residues. CDR3 in amino acids: CASSLTSGGVRETQYF. CDR3 sequence (DNA): TGTGCCAGCAGCCTCACTAGCGGGGGAGTTCGGGAGACCCAGTACTTC.

The chain employs TRBV7-8 and TRBJ2-1; 8 positions agree with TRBD2. In germline, CDR1 is SGHVS, CDR2 FQNEAQ. The CDR3 has 15 residues. Trimming took 4 bases from V and 7 from J; bases not matched to a gene: 9. This CDR3 is CASSSGSGAHNEQFF. Here the CDR3 DNA reads TGTGCCAGCAGCTCGGGTAGCGGGGCGCATAATGAGCAGTTCTTC.

The chain is built from TRBV15 and TRBJ2-3; D is unresolved. Germline V gene data show CDR1 as LNHNV and CDR2 as YYDKDF (reference sequence). The CDR3 is made up of 14 amino acids. V lost 6 bases and J lost 2, with 12 bases in between. CDR3: CATSRGRTTDTQYF. CDR3 DNA: TGTGCCACCAGTCGCGGCAGAACCACAGATACGCAGTATTTT.

The V call is TRBV20-1, the J call TRBJ2-7, with D possibly matching TRBD1 (6 bases). The CDR3 has 11 residues. CDR1 is DFQATT, CDR2 SNEGSKA, per germline (reference sequence). Trimming took off 6 bases at V and 4 bases at J, with 10 bases between the two ends. CDR3 DNA sequence: TGCAGTGCGCGCAGGGGTTACGAGCAGTACTTC. Translated, it gives CSARRGYEQYF.

The V and J genes are TRBV7-2 and TRBJ2-5; no reliable D call. This CDR3 has 14 residues. Germline values: CDR1 SGHTA, CDR2 FQGNSA. Trimming removed 4 bases at V and 3 bases at J, with 12 bases between. DNA of the CDR3: TGTGCCAGCAGCTCCATAACAATCGAAGAGACCCAGTACTTC. It codes for CASSSITIEETQYF.

This rearrangement joins TRBV9 to TRBJ2-1; weak D call: TRBD1 (5 bases). Germline CDR1 and CDR2: SGDLS and YYNGEE. With 0 bases removed from V and 4 bases from J, the gap between germline ends came to 14 bases. CDR3 length: 16 amino acids. The CDR3 region is CASSVAQGQTYNEQFF. In DNA form, the CDR3 reads TGTGCCAGCAGCGTAGCTCAGGGCCAGACTTACAATGAGCAGTTCTTC.

This chain joins TRBV14 and TRBJ1-5; D not certain. CDR1 and CDR2 (germline): SGHDN, FVKESK. The CDR3 is 13 residues long. V dropped 1 base and J dropped 4 bases, with 5 bases sitting between them. The CDR3 nucleotides are TGTGCCAGCAGCCAAGCCGAGAATCAGCCCCAGCATTTT. Translating gives CASSQAENQPQHF.

DNA of the CDR3: TGTGCCAGTAGTATTTGGGACTTGAAGAATGAGCAGTTCTTC. Translated, it gives CASSIWDLKNEQFF. The chain couples TRBV19 to TRBJ2-1; D might be TRBD2 (6 bases). This CDR3 has 14 amino acids. The germline V gene encodes CDR1 LNHDA and CDR2 SQIVND (reference sequence). V dropped 3 bases and J dropped 7 bases, with 13 bases sitting between them. The full variable domain, with the rest looked up from reference TRBV19 and TRBJ2-1, is DGGITQSPKYLFRKEGQNVTLSCEQNLNHDAMYWYRQDPGQGLRLIYYSQIVNDFQKGDIAEGYSVSREKKESFPLTVTSAQKNPTAFYLCASSIWDLKNEQFFGPGTRLTVL.

This chain connects TRBV7-8 to TRBJ2-5; the match to TRBD2 covers 9 bases. Germline-derived CDR1 and CDR2 are SGHVS and FQNEAQ. The CDR3 is 16 amino acids. The trim removed 3 bases at V and 1 base at J, leaving 6 bases unmatched. The DNA for the CDR3 is TGTGCCAGCAGCTTCAGTAGCGGGGGCTTCCAAGAGACCCAGTACTTC. Translation: CASSFSSGGFQETQYF.

This clone was seen only once. The genes are TRBV2 and TRBJ2-6, with D possibly TRBD2 on 6 matching bases. Germline V lookup: CDR1 SNHLY, CDR2 FYNNEI. The CDR3 extends over 18 amino acids. Trimming cost V 5 bases and J 1 base, with 18 bases left between them. The CDR3 loop reads CASSPRLIAVSGANVLTF. CDR3 nucleotide sequence: TGTGCCAGCAGTCCCCGACTGATAGCGGTATCTGGGGCCAACGTCCTGACTTTC.

This chain joins TRBV2 and TRBJ1-3, with 8 bases identical to TRBD1. With 6 bases clipped from V and 4 bases from J, the junction kept 8 bases outside the gene matches. The CDR3 runs 15 residues. Germline V gene lookup returns CDR1 SNHLY and CDR2 FYNNEI. The CDR3 DNA is TGTGCCAGCAGCTCCCAGGGGGCTTACGGAAACACCATATATTTT. Amino acid sequence: CASSSQGAYGNTIYF.

The chain has TRBV19 and TRBJ2-7; possibly TRBD2 for D (6 bases). Trimming removed 8 bases at V and 3 bases at J, with 17 bases between. This CDR3 has 14 amino acids. Looked up from germline, CDR1 is LNHDA and CDR2 is SQIVND (reference sequence). The chain's CDR3 is CASLGGTSDYEQYF. Written as DNA, the CDR3 is TGTGCCAGTCTGGGTGGGACTTCCGACTACGAGCAGTACTTC.

The chain carries TRBV5-4 and TRBJ2-7; 7 nucleotides align to TRBD1. CDR1 and CDR2 from the germline V gene are SGHNT and YYREEE (reference sequence). This CDR3 is 13 amino acids long. The ends lost 3 bases at V and 3 bases at J; junction bases unmatched: 3. As DNA, the CDR3 is TGTGCCAGCAGCTGGGGACAGAACTACGAGCAGTACTTC. Translated: CASSWGQNYEQYF.

The chain uses TRBV18 and TRBJ2-1, with 11 bases matching TRBD2. J gave up 6 bases and V 2 bases, and 3 bases lay outside the gene matches. Germline-derived CDR1 and CDR2 are KGHSH and LQKENI. The CDR3 has 15 amino acids. Here the CDR3 reads CASSPGTSGLNEQFF. CDR3 coding DNA: TGTGCCAGCTCACCAGGGACTAGCGGTCTCAATGAGCAGTTCTTC.

This chain joins TRBV5-1 and TRBJ1-6; 8 bases map to TRBD1. J lost 10 bases, V lost 4 bases, and 10 bases had no gene match. The CDR3 consists of 15 residues. Looked up from germline, CDR1 is SGHRS and CDR2 is YFSETQ. This CDR3 is CASSIEQGGQSPLHF. For the CDR3, the DNA is TGCGCCAGCAGCATAGAACAGGGGGGACAATCACCCCTCCACTTT.

The chain joins TRBV6-4 to TRBJ2-2; TRBD2 is a possible D gene (5 bases). Germline V gene lookup returns CDR1 MRHNA and CDR2 SNTAGT. The CDR3 has 19 amino acids. With 4 bases removed from V and 4 bases from J, the gap between germline ends came to 25 bases. CDR3 in amino acids: CASSARSGGTRRGTGELFF. The CDR3 coding sequence is TGTGCCAGCAGTGCGCGGTCGGGCGGAACTCGACGGGGCACCGGGGAGCTGTTTTTT.

The CDR3 coding sequence is TGTGCCAGCAGCCCGGGGGTTTTCGTTACAGATACGCAGTATTTT. Amino acid sequence: CASSPGVFVTDTQYF. This chain connects TRBV14 to TRBJ2-3; possible D gene TRBD2, 6 bases. CDR3 length: 15 amino acids. V lost 4 bases and J 3 bases, leaving 14 bases between the germline ends. Germline V gives CDR1 SGHDN, CDR2 FVKESK. Combining the CDR3 with reference TRBV14 and TRBJ2-3 gives the whole variable domain EAGVTQFPSHSVIEKGQTVTLRCDPISGHDNLYWYRRVMGKEIKFLLHFVKESKQDESGMPNNRFLAERTGGTYSTLKVQPAELEDSGVYFCASSPGVFVTDTQYFGPGTRLTVL.